What follows are 19 T cell receptor beta chains derived from one specimen sequenced in a study of shared clonotypes between healthy human individuals. The method was immunoSEQ multiplex PCR; TCRdb's version includes in-frame clones alone and lacks a portion of them. The top ten hold more than 0.3% of the sample, which has roughly 600,000 clones, more than 95% seen once. As defined, naive CD8 cells were CD45RO-negative and positively selected for CCR7, with terminally differentiated effector memory CD45RA+ cells excluded. The sample comprised naive CD8+ T cells sorted from blood. The receptors here all came from a man between 25 and 39 years old in good health.

The genes are TRBV14 and TRBJ2-7, with 14 nucleotides matching TRBD2. V was pared by 1 base and J by 6 bases, with 17 bases of the junction left unmatched. CDR3 length: 20 residues. Germline CDR1 reads SGHDN; CDR2 reads FVKESK. CDR3 in DNA: TGTGCCAGCAGCCAAGCCACCGGGACTAGCGGGAGAAGGGGTGAGGTCGAGCAGTACTTC. Its protein product is CASSQATGTSGRRGEVEQYF.

This rearrangement joins TRBV9 to TRBJ2-7; the match to TRBD2 covers 9 bases. V dropped 3 bases and J dropped 2; count of bases not matched to a gene: 3. The germline gives CDR1 SGDLS, CDR2 YYNGEE. The CDR3 covers 14 residues. DNA for the CDR3: TGTGCCAGCAGCGCGACTAGCGGACCCTACGAGCAGTACTTC. It encodes CASSATSGPYEQYF.

This chain links TRBV4-3 with TRBJ2-5, with D perhaps matching TRBD1 or TRBD2 (6 bases each). The CDR3 is made up of 14 amino acids. V was clipped by 0 bases and J by 6 bases, with 11 bases between them. The germline gives CDR1 LGHNA, CDR2 YSLEER. The CDR3 sequence is CASSQDGGGKTQYF. The CDR3 DNA reads as TGCGCCAGCAGCCAAGATGGGGGCGGGAAGACCCAGTACTTC.

This rearrangement joins TRBV7-9 to TRBJ2-7; 8 positions agree with TRBD1. CDR1 is SEHNR and CDR2 is FQNEAQ in the germline V gene (reference sequence). V was pared by 4 bases and J by 2 bases, with 10 bases of the junction left unmatched. The CDR3 totals 16 residues. This CDR3 reads CASSSTQGAPTYEQYF. The CDR3 DNA sequence: TGTGCCAGCAGCTCAACCCAGGGGGCTCCCACCTACGAGCAGTACTTC.

The CDR3 loop is CASSSGTSFRPGELFF. In DNA, the CDR3 is TGTGCCAGCAGCTCCGGGACTAGTTTTCGTCCCGGGGAGCTGTTTTTT. The chain is built from TRBV7-9 and TRBJ2-2; 8 bases align to TRBD2. The V and J ends lost 4 bases and 6 bases, in that order; junction bases with no gene match: 10. The CDR3 runs 16 residues. Germline CDR1 reads SEHNR; CDR2 reads FQNEAQ (reference sequence).

This clone was counted once. The chain employs TRBV7-9 and TRBJ1-5, with TRBD1 matching over 8 bases. CDR3 length: 14 residues. V was clipped by 4 bases and J by 5 bases; unmatched bases: 4. CDR1 and CDR2 (germline): SEHNR, FQNEAQ (reference sequence). The CDR3 sequence: CASSSTGVHQPQHF. DNA for the CDR3: TGTGCCAGCAGCTCGACAGGGGTCCATCAGCCCCAGCATTTT.

With respect to this clone: Other DNA sequences from this sample encode an identical CDR3 as well. J is TRBJ2-4 and V is TRBV29-1, with D tentatively TRBD2 (6 bases). CDR1 and CDR2 (germline): SQVTM, ANQGSEA. V was shortened by 4 bases and J by 0 bases, with 7 bases between the two germline ends. The CDR3 runs to 13 residues. The CDR3 region is CSVVGLAKNIQYF. CDR3 DNA sequence: TGCAGCGTTGTGGGACTAGCCAAAAACATTCAGTACTTC.

The count of this clone is one. The chain joins TRBV27 to TRBJ2-5, with a possible D match to TRBD2 (6 bases). Looked up from germline, CDR1 is MNHEY and CDR2 is SMNVEV (reference sequence). With 2 bases removed from V and 7 bases from J, the gap between germline ends came to 14 bases. The CDR3 sequence is 14 residues long. CDR3: CASSLGGSKGTQYF. The CDR3 DNA sequence: TGTGCCAGCAGTTTAGGAGGGTCCAAGGGGACCCAGTACTTC.

A word on this clone: Other DNA sequences in the same sample also yield this CDR3. This sequence joins TRBV2 and TRBJ2-1; tentatively, D is TRBD1 or TRBD2 (7 bases each). This CDR3 has 14 residues. V dropped 3 bases and J dropped 5 bases, with 11 bases sitting between them. Germline-derived CDR1 and CDR2 are SNHLY and FYNNEI. CDR3 residues: CASSEAGGDNEQFF. The CDR3 nucleotides read TGTGCCAGCAGTGAGGCAGGGGGGGACAATGAGCAGTTCTTC.

The chain uses TRBV11-1 and TRBJ2-1; the D is unclear. The CDR3 is 15 residues long. Between the trimmed V and J ends, which lost 5 bases and 8 bases, there was a span of 19 bases. The germline gives CDR1 SGHAT, CDR2 FQDESV (reference sequence). This CDR3 reads CASSPTGPFDDEQFF. The CDR3 DNA reads as TGTGCCAGCAGCCCAACCGGGCCATTCGACGATGAGCAGTTCTTC.

The chain employs TRBV29-1 and TRBJ1-3, with D unclear. Germline lookup yields CDR1 SQVTM and CDR2 ANQGSEA. The CDR3 consists of 12 residues. Trimming left V 6 bases short and J 1 base short, with 7 bases between. The CDR3 loop is CSVMDSGNTIYF. The DNA of the CDR3 is TGCAGCGTCATGGATTCTGGAAACACCATATATTTT.

This clone has only one observation. The gene calls are TRBV7-9 and TRBJ2-3; D is uncertain. Germline lookup yields CDR1 SEHNR and CDR2 FQNEAQ (reference sequence). The CDR3 covers 13 residues. Trimming pared 6 bases from V and 2 bases from J, leaving 9 bases between. CDR3 nucleotides: TGTGCCAGCAGACCGAAAGACACAGATACGCAGTATTTT. Its protein is CASRPKDTDTQYF.

This chain links TRBV19 with TRBJ2-1; possible D gene TRBD2, 5 bases. The CDR3 runs 14 residues. Per the germline V gene, CDR1 is LNHDA and CDR2 is SQIVND (reference sequence). With 10 bases removed from V and 4 bases from J, the gap between germline ends came to 17 bases. The CDR3 protein is CATALSLAYNEQFF. DNA of the CDR3: TGTGCCACCGCGCTTAGCCTAGCTTACAATGAGCAGTTCTTC.

This clone was observed a single time. The genes are TRBV4-1 and TRBJ2-7; unclear D gene. Trimming cost V 4 bases and J 0 bases, with 16 bases left between them. The CDR3 is 16 amino acids. Per the germline V gene, CDR1 is MGHRA and CDR2 is YSYEKL. The CDR3 DNA is TGCGCCAGCAGCCCGCAGCCATTTTACAGCTCCTACGAGCAGTACTTC. Amino acids: CASSPQPFYSSYEQYF.

The chain has TRBV28 and TRBJ2-3, with TRBD2 identical over 16 bases. From germline, CDR1 is MDHEN and CDR2 SYDVKM. J gave up 2 bases and V 6 bases, and 8 bases lay outside the gene matches. The CDR3 totals 18 residues. The CDR3 loop is CASSTEGLAGGVTDTQYF. The CDR3 region has the DNA TGTGCCAGCAGCACTGAGGGACTAGCGGGAGGGGTCACAGATACGCAGTATTTT.

The chain is built from TRBV5-1 and TRBJ2-5; TRBD1 matches 8 bases. The CDR3 length is 15 residues. Germline loops: CDR1 SGHRS, CDR2 YFSETQ. V lost 4 bases to trimming and J lost 4 bases; unmatched junction nucleotides: 9. The CDR3 DNA reads as TGCGCCAGCAGCCCGACAGGGGCACGGGGAGAGACCCAGTACTTC. The encoded protein is CASSPTGARGETQYF.

This sequence joins TRBV9 and TRBJ2-2; TRBD1 matches at 7 bases. Per germline, CDR1 SGDLS and CDR2 YYNGEE. V shed 0 bases, J shed 6 bases, and the junction held 5 bases outside the gene matches. The CDR3 extends over 15 amino acids. The CDR3 is CASSVGYQGAGELFF. The CDR3 region has the DNA TGTGCCAGCAGCGTAGGCTACCAGGGGGCCGGGGAGCTGTTTTTT.

In its sample, this clone was seen a few times. The genes are TRBV15 and TRBJ2-1; D unresolved. Germline CDR1 is LNHNV and CDR2 is YYDKDF (reference sequence). Trimming took 1 base from V and 7 from J, leaving 17 bases between them. This CDR3 has 16 residues. DNA for the CDR3: TGTGCCACCAGCAGAGGTGCGGACGGTTTGGGGAATGAGCAGTTCTTC. Protein sequence: CATSRGADGLGNEQFF.

The rearrangement joins TRBV5-1 to TRBJ1-1; possibly TRBD1 for D (5 bases). This CDR3 spans 16 amino acids. Germline loops: CDR1 SGHRS, CDR2 YFSETQ. V lost 4 bases to trimming and J lost 1 base, with 17 bases between them. The CDR3 protein is CASSPPPGRGNTEAFF. The CDR3 bases are TGCGCCAGCAGCCCACCACCGGGACGGGGGAACACTGAAGCTTTCTTT.